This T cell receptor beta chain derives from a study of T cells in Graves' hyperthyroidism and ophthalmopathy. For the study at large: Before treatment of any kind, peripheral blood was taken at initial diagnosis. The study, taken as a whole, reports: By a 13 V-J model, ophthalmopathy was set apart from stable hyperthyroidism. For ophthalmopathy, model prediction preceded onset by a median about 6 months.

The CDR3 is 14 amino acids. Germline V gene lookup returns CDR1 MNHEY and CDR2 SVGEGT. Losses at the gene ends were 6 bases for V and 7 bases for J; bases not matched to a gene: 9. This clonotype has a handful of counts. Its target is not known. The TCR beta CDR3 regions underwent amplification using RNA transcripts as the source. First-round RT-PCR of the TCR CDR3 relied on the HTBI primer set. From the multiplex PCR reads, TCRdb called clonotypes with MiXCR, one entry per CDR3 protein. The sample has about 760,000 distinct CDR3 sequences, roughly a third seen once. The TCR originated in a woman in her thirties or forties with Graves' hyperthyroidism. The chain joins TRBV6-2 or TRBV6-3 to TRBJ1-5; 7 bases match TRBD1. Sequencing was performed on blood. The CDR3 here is CASRPDRVWQPQHF. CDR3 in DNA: TGTGCCAGCAGACCAGACAGGGTTTGGCAGCCCCAGCATTTT.